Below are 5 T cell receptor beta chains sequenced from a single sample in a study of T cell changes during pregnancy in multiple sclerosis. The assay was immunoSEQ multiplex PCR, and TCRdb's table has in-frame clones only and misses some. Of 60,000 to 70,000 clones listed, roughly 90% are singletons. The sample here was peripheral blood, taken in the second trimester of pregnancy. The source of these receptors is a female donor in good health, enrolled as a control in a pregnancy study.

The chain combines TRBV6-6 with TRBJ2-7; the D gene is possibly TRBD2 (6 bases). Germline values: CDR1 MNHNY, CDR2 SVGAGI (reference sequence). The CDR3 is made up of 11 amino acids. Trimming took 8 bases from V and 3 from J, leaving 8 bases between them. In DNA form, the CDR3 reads TGTGCCAGCCAGGGACTCTACGAGCAGTACTTC. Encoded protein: CASQGLYEQYF.

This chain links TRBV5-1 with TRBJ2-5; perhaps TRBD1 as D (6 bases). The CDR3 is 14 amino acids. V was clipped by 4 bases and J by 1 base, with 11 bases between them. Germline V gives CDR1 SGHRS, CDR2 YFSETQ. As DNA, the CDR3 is TGCGCCAGCAGCCCAGGGGCAGTCCAAGAGACCCAGTACTTC. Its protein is CASSPGAVQETQYF.

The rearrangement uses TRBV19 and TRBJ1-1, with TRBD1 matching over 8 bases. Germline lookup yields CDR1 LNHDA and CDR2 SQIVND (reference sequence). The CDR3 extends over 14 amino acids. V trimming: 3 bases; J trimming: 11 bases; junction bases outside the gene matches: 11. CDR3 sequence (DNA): TGTGCCAGTAGTATCCGGGACAGGCCAAATGGGGCTTTCTTT. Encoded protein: CASSIRDRPNGAFF.

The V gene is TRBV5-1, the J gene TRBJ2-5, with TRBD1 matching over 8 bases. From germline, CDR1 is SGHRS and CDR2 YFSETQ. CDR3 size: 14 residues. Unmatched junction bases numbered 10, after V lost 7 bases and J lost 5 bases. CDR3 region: CASWDRPKRETQYF. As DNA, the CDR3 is TGCGCCAGCTGGGACAGGCCCAAGCGGGAGACCCAGTACTTC.

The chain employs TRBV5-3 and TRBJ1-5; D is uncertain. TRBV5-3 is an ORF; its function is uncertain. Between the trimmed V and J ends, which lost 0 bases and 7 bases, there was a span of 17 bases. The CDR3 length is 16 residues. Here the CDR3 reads CARSLVGFPRGQPQHF. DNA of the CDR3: TGTGCCAGAAGCTTGGTTGGGTTCCCCAGAGGACAGCCCCAGCATTTT.